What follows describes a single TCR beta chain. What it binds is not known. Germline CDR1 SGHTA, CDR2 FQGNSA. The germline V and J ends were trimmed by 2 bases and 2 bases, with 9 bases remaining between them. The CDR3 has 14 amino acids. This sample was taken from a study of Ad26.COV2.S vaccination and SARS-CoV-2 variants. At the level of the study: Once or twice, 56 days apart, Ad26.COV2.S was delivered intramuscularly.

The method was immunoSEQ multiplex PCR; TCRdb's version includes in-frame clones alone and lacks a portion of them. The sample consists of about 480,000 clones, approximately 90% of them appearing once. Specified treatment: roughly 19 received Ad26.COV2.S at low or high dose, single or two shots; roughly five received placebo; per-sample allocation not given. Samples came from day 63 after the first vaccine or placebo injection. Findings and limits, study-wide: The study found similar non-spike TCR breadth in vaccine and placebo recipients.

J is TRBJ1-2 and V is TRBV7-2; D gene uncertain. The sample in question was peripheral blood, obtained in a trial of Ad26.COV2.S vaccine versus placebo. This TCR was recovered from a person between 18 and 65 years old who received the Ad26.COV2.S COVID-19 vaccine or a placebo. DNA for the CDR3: TGTGCCAGCAGCTTAAGCGGGCAGAACTATGGCTACACCTTC. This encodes CASSLSGQNYGYTF. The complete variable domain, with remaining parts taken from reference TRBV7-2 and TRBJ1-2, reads GAGVSQSPSNKVTEKGKDVELRCDPISGHTALYWYRQSLGQGLEFLIYFQGNSAPDKSGLPSDRFSAERTGGSVSTLTIQRTQQEDSAVYLCASSLSGQNYGYTFGSGTRLTVV.